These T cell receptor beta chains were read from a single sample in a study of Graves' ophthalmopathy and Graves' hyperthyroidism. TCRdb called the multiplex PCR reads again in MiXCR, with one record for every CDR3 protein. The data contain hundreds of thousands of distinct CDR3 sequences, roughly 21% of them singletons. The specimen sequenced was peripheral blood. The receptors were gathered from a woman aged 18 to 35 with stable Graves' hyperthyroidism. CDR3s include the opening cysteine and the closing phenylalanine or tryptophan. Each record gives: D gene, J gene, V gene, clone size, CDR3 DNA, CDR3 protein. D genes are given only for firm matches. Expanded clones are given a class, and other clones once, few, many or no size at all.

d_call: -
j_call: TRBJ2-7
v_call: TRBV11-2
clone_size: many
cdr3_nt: TGTGCCAGCAGCCCAAGTCAAGGTGGCCTAGCCTACGAGCAGTACTTC
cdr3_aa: CASSPSQGGLAYEQYF

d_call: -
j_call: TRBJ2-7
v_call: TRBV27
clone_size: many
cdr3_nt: TGTGCCAGCAGTTTATCACAAAGCTCCTACGAGCAGTACTTC
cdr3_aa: CASSLSQSSYEQYF

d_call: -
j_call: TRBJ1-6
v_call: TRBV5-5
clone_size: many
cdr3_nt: TGTGCCAGCAGCTTGGAGGGGTTATATTCACCCCTCCACTTT
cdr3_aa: CASSLEGLYSPLHF

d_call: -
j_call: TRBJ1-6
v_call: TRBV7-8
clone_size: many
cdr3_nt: TGTGCCAGCAGCTTAGATGTCCCCCGGAATTCACCCCTCCACTTT
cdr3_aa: CASSLDVPRNSPLHF

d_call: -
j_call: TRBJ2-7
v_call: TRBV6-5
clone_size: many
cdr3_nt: TGTGCCAGCAGGTCACCAGGAACGCAATACGAGCAGTACTTC
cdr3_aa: CASRSPGTQYEQYF

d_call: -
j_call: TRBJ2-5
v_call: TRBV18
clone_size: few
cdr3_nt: TGTGCCAGCTCCCTACTACGGACGGAAGAGACCCAGTACTTC
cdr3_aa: CASSLLRTEETQYF

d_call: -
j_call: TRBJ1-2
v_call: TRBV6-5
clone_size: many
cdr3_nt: TGTGCCAGCAGTTACTCGCCCAGCTGGGGCTACACCTTC
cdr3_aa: CASSYSPSWGYTF

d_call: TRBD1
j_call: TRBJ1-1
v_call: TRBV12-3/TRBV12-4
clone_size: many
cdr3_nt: TGTGCCAGCAGCTCCGGGACAGGGGTAACTGAAGCTTTCTTT
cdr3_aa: CASSSGTGVTEAFF

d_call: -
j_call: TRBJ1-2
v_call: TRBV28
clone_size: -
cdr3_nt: TGTGCCAGCAGTTTTGGACAGACTGGCTACACCTTC
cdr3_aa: CASSFGQTGYTF

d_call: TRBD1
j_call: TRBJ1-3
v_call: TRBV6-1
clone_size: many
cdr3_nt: TGTGCCAGCAGTGCACGGACAGGACCAAACACCATATATTTT
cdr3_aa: CASSARTGPNTIYF

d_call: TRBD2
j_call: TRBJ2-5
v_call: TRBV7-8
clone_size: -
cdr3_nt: TGTGCCAGCAGCCAAGGGACTAGCGGACCCCAAGAGACCCAGTACTTC
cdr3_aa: CASSQGTSGPQETQYF

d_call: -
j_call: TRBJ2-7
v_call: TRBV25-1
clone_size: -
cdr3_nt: TGTGCCAGCAGTGAAGGGTCGGGCAGGGGCTACGAGCAGTACTTC
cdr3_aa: CASSEGSGRGYEQYF

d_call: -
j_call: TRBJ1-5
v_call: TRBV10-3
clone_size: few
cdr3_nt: TGTGCCATCAGTGAGGCGGGGCCTCAGCCCCAGCATTTT
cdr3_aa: CAISEAGPQPQHF

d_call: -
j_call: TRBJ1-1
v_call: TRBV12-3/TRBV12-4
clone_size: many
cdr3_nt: TGTGCCAGCAGACGCAGGGACCGCGCTGAAGCTTTCTTT
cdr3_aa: CASRRRDRAEAFF

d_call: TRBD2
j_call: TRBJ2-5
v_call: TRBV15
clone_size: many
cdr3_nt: TGTGCCACCAGCAGAGATCTGGGGGAGGGGATGGAGACCCAGTACTTC
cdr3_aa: CATSRDLGEGMETQYF

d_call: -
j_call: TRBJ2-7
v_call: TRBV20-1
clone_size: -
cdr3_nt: TGCAGTGCTAGTCGCAGGTGGAGCCCCTACCCCGAGCAGTACTTC
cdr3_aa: CSASRRWSPYPEQYF

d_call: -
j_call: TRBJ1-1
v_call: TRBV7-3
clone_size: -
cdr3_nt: TGTGCCAGCAGCTTAAGTGGTGCCTACACTGAAGCTTTCTTT
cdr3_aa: CASSLSGAYTEAFF

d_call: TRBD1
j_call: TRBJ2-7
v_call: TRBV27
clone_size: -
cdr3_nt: TGTGCCAGCAGTTTATGGGACAGGGACTTGCAGTACTTC
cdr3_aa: CASSLWDRDLQYF

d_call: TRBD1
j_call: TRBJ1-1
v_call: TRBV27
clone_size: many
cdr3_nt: TGTGCCAGCAGTTTTCGGACAGGGAATTCTGAAGCTTTCTTT
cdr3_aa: CASSFRTGNSEAFF

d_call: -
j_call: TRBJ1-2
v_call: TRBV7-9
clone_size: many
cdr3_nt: TGTGCCAGCAGCATGGAGACTTCTAACTATGGCTACACCTTC
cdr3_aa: CASSMETSNYGYTF

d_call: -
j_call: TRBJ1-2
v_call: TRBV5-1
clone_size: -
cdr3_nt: TGCGCCAGCAGCCCGGACGGAGAAGACTACACCTTC
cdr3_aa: CASSPDGEDYTF

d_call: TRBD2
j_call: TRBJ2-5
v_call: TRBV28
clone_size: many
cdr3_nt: TGTGCCAGCAGTGGGCCGAGGGGTGCCCTTAGCGGGAGTTGGGAGACCCAGTACTTC
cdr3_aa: CASSGPRGALSGSWETQYF

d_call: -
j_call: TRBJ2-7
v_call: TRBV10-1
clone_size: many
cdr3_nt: TGCGCCAGCAGTCGCGACTCGTCCTCTGGGGAGCAGTACTTC
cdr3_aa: CASSRDSSSGEQYF

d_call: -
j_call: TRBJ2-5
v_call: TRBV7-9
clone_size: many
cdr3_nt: TGTGCCAGCAGCCCTAACACTTCCAGACGGAAAGAGACCCAGTACTTC
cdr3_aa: CASSPNTSRRKETQYF

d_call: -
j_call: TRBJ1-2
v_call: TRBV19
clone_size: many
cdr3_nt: TGTGCCAGTAGTATGTTCCAGTACTACAACTATGGCTACACCTTC
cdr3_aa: CASSMFQYYNYGYTF

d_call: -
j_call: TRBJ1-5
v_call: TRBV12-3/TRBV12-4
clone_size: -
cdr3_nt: TGTGCCAGCAGTACGAGGGGGTCTGTCAATCAGCCCCAGCATTTT
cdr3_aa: CASSTRGSVNQPQHF

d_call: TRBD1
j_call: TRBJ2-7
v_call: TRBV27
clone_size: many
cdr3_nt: TGTGCCAGCAGTTCAGGGGACAGCACCTACGAGCAGTACTTC
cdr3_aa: CASSSGDSTYEQYF

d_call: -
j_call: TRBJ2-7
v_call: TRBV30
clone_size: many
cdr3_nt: TGTGCCTGGAGGGACTCGAAGCGCTCCTACGAGCAGTACTTC
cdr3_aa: CAWRDSKRSYEQYF

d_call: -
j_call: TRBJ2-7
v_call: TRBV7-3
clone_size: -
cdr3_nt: TGTGCCAGCAGCTTGGGGGCCCCTCCTTCCTACGAGCAGTACTTC
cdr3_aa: CASSLGAPPSYEQYF

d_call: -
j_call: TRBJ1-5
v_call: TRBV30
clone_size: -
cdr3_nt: TGTGCCTGGAGTATTAGGGGATCAGATAGCAATCAGCCCCAGCATTTT
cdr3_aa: CAWSIRGSDSNQPQHF

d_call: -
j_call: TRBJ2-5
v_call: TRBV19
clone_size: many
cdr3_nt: TGTGCCAGTAGTATTCGGAACGCGGGACCCCGAGGGACCCAGTACTTC
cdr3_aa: CASSIRNAGPRGTQYF

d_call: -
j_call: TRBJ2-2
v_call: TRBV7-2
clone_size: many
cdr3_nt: TGTGCCAGCAGCTTAGGCATGCCGGGGGCCGGGGAGCTGTTTTTT
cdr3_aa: CASSLGMPGAGELFF

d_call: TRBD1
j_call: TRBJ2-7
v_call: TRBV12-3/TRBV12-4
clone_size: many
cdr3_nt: TGTGCCAGCAGTCCCATCGGGACAGGACGCTTCGAGCAGTACTTC
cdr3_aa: CASSPIGTGRFEQYF

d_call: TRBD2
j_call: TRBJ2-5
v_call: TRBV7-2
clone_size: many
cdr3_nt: TGTGCCAGCAGCTTAAGGCGGGAGCGGGAGACCCAGTACTTC
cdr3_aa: CASSLRRERETQYF

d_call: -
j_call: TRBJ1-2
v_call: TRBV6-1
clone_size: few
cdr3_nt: TGTGCCAGCACGGACTGGTCCCTCTATGGCTACACCTTC
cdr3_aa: CASTDWSLYGYTF

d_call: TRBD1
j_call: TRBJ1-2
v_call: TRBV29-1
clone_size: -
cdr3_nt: TGCAGCGTTGCCGGGGACAGAATTTTGTTCACCTTC
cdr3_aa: CSVAGDRILFTF

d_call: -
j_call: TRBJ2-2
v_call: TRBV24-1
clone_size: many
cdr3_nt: TGTGCCACCGCGGGTAGGGGCATTTACACCGGGGAGCTGTTTTTT
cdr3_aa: CATAGRGIYTGELFF

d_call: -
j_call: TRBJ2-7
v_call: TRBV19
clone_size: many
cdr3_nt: TGTGCCAGTAGTATTACTAGGAGCTCCTACGAGCAGTACTTC
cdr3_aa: CASSITRSSYEQYF

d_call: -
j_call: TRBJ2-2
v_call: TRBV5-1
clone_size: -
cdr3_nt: TGCGCCAGTAATTCGGATAGCGACACCGGGGAGCTGTTTTTT
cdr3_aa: CASNSDSDTGELFF

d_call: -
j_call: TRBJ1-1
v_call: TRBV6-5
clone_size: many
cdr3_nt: TGTGCCAGCAGTTACTCGATGGGGTTGGGAACTGAAGCTTTCTTT
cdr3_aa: CASSYSMGLGTEAFF

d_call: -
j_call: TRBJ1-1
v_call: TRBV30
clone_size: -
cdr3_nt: TGTGCCTGGAGTCTAGGGGGCACTGAAGCTTTCTTT
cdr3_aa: CAWSLGGTEAFF

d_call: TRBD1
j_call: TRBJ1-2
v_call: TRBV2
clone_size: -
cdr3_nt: TGTGCCAGCAGTGACCGAGGCAGGGGGCTTGGCTACGCCTTC
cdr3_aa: CASSDRGRGLGYAF

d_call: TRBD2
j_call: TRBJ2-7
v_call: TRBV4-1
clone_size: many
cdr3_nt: TGCGCCAGCAGCCAGTACCCCACTAGCGGGAGGTCAAACGAGCAGTACTTC
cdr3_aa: CASSQYPTSGRSNEQYF

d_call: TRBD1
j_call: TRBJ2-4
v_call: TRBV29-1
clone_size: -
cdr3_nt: TGCAGCGCTACCGGGACAGGGGCCTGGGGCATTAAGTACTTC
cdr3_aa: CSATGTGAWGIKYF

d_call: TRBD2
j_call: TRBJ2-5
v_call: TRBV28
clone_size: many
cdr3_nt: TGTGCCAGCAGTTTAGGGGTACAGCGGGAGTGGGAGACCCAGTACTTC
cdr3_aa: CASSLGVQREWETQYF

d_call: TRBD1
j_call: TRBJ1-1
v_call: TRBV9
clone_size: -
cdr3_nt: TGTGCCAGCAGCGAATCAGGGGGAAGAACTGAAGCTTTCTTT
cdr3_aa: CASSESGGRTEAFF